This is a list of T cell receptor beta chains from one sample in a study of cytomegalovirus exposure and HLA in healthy donors. Clones were sequenced by immunoSEQ multiplex PCR, and TCRdb holds only the in-frame ones, with some missing. This sample has about 170,000 clones, with roughly 76% found just once. The material sequenced was PBMCs. These receptors were taken from a woman under 30 in good health and CMV-seropositive. The CDR3 runs from the conserved cysteine through the conserved F or W. Fields, in order: D gene, V gene, CDR3 protein. The D gene is left open where the match is weak.

NA | TRBV6-1 | CASRGGKVSNQPQHF
TRBD1 | TRBV29-1 | CSAGSTGGFDTGELFF
NA | TRBV2 | CASGRKRDSYEQYF
NA | TRBV7-6 | CASSLMTGTQYEQYF
TRBD1 | TRBV27 | CASSLRDRGGNQPQHF
TRBD1 | TRBV5-1 | CASSTATGGSTDTQYF
TRBD2 | TRBV4-3 | CASSQLAGGSNIQYF
TRBD1 | TRBV7-3 | CASSPRGRSDEKLFF
NA | TRBV4-3 | CASSQDPGISYNEQFF
TRBD2 | TRBV4-2 | CASSQDPQRGGNEQFF
NA | TRBV5-1 | CASSFGGETQYF
TRBD2 | TRBV27 | CASSLYSSGGLSEQFF
TRBD1 | TRBV7-9 | CASSLGGTGNTGELFF
TRBD2 | TRBV7-2 | CASSLASGGAPTREDTQYF
NA | TRBV20-1 | CSAINNEQFF
NA | TRBV2 | CASLHVPYGYTF
NA | TRBV14 | CASSPPGGGLDGYTF
NA | TRBV6-1 | CASRAGHYYGYTF
TRBD2 | TRBV28 | CASSLPGIAGGQETQYF
NA | TRBV4-1 | CASSQGAGGAYEQYF
TRBD1 | TRBV7-3 | CASSPGQTNTGELFF
TRBD1 | TRBV15 | CATSSDDRGWVGELFF
NA | TRBV30 | CAWSVGTWTKNIQYF
NA | TRBV11-3 | CASKDKGELFF
TRBD2 | TRBV7-9 | CASNPAKSSGAGEQFF
TRBD1 | TRBV7-3 | CASSRTPGQGTQYF
TRBD1 | TRBV27 | CASSPNSGQGRTGELFF
NA | TRBV14 | CASSQRVGGVTYEQYF
TRBD1 | TRBV4-1 | CASSQGTGSLEQFF
NA | TRBV7-2 | CASSWGHEQYF
TRBD1 | TRBV5-6 | CASSLKGQPSYSNQPQHF
NA | TRBV14 | CASSPRQRRVVPQHF
NA | TRBV21-1 | CASSTRQGQPQHF
NA | TRBV6-1 | CASSDGGEWTEAFF
NA | TRBV20-1 | CSARVEGRQFF
NA | TRBV11-2 | CASSPWVAASTGELFF
NA | TRBV7-8 | CASSPSGADQGNEQFF
NA | TRBV27 | CASSLPGNTGELFF
TRBD1 | TRBV6-1 | CASSGGQWGTEAFF
NA | TRBV5-1 | CASSAESAGVMGMNTEAFF